This record covers a single T cell receptor beta chain. Its antigen is still unknown. The sample belongs to a study of CD8 T cells in ankylosing spondylitis. General study findings and limits: Clones linked to disease were reported to show significant enrichment in matched ankylosing spondylitis synovial fluid. For ankylosing spondylitis blood, a TCR beta motif of about eight highly homologous variants appeared characteristic. The authors found the disease-linked clones to be CD8+ and relatively rare in peripheral blood.

Making the TCR beta libraries involved quantitative 5'-RACE with molecular barcodes. TCRdb re-called the 5' RACE reads with MiXCR, one entry per CDR3 protein. The profile covers approximately 440,000 distinct CDR3 sequences, with approximately 17% appearing a single time and approximately 0.93% taken by the ten largest. The CDR3 loop spans 15 amino acids. Trimming removed 6 bases from V and 6 bases from J, with 20 bases in between. Germline loops: CDR1 MNHEY, CDR2 SMNVEV (reference sequence). The sequence came from a male donor with ankylosing spondylitis. This chain joins TRBV27 and TRBJ1-2, with unresolved D. The specimen was blood, either unsorted or a sorted T cell fraction (not recorded which). As DNA, the CDR3 is TGTGCCAGCAGCCCTTCGCCGACCAAGTCAAATGGCTACACCTTC. Amino acids: CASSPSPTKSNGYTF.